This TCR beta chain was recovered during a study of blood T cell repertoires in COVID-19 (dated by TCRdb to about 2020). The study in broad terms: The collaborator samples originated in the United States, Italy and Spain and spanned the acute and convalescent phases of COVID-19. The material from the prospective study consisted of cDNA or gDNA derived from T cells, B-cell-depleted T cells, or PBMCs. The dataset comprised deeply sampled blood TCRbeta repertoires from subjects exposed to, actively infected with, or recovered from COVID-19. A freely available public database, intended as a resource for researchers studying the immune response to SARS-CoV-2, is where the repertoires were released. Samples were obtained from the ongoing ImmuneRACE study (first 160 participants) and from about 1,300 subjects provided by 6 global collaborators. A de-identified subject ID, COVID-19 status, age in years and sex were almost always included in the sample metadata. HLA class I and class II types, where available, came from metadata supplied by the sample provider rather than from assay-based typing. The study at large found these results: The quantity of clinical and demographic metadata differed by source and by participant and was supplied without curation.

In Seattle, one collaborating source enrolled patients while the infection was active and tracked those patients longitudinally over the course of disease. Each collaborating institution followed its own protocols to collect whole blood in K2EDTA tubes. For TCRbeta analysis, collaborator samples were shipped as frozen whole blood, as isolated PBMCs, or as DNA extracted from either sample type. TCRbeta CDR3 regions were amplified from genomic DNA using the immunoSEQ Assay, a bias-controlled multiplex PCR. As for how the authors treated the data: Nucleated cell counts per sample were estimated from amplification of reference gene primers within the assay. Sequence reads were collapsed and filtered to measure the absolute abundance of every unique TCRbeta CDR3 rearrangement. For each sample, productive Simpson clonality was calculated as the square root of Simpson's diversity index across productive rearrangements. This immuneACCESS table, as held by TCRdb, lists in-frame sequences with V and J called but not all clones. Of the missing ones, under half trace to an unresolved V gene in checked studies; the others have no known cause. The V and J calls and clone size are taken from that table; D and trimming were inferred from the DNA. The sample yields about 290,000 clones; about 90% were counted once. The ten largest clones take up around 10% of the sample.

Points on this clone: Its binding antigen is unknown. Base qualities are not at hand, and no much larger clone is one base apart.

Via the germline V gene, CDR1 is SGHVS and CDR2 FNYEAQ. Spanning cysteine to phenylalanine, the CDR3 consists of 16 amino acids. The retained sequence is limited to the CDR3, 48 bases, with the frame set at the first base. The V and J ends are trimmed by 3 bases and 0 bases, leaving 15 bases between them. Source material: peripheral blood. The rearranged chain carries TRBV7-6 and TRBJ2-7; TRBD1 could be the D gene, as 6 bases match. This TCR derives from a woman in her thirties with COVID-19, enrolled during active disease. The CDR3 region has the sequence CASSFRGPLSSYEQYF. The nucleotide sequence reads TGTGCCAGCAGCTTCAGGGGTCCACTGAGCTCCTACGAGCAGTACTTC.